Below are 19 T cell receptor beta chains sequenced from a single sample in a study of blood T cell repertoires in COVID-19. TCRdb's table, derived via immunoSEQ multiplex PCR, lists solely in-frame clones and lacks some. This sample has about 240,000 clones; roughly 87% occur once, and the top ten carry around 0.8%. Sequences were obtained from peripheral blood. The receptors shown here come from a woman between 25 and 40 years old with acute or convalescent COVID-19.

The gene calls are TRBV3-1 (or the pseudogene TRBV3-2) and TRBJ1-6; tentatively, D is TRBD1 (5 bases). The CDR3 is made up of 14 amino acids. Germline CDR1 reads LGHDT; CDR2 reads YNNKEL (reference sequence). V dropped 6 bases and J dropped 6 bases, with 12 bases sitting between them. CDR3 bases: TGTGCCAGCAGTCAGACAGATATTAATTCACCCCTCCACTTT. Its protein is CASSQTDINSPLHF.

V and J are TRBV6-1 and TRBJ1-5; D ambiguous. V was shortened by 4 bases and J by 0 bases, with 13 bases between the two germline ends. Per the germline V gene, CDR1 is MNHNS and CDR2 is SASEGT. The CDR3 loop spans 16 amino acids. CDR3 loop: CASSVSTEPSNQPQHF. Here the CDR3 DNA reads TGTGCCAGCAGTGTCAGCACAGAGCCTAGCAATCAGCCCCAGCATTTT.

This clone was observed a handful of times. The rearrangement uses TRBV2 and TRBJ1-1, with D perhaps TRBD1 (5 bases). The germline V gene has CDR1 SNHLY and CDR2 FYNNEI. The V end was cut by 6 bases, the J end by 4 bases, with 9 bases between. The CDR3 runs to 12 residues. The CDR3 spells CASRAGGTEAFF. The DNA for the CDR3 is TGTGCCAGCAGGGCCGGGGGCACTGAAGCTTTCTTT.

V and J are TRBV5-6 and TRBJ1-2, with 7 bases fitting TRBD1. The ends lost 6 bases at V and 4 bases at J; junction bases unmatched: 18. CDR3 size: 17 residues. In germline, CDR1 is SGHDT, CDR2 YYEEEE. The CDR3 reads CASTQGQAGVITYGYTF. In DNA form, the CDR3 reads TGTGCCAGCACCCAAGGACAGGCTGGAGTTATAACCTATGGCTACACCTTC.

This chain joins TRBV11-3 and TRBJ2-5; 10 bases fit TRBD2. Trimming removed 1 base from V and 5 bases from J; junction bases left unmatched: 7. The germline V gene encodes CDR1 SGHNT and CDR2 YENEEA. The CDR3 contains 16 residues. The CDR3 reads CASSLGSGRSQETQYF. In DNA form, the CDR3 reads TGTGCCAGCAGCTTAGGTAGCGGGAGGAGTCAGGAGACCCAGTACTTC. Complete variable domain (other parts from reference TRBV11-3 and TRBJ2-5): EAGVVQSPRYKIIEKKQPVAFWCNPISGHNTLYWYLQNLGQGPELLIRYENEEAVDDSQLPKDRFSAERLKGVDSTLKIQPAELGDSAVYLCASSLGSGRSQETQYFGPGTRLLVL.

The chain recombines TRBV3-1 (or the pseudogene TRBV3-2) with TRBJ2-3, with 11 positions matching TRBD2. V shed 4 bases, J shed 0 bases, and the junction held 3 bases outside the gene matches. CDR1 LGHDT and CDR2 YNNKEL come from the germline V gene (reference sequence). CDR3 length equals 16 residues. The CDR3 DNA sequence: TGTGCCAGCAGCCCCCGGACTAGCGGGAGCACAGATACGCAGTATTTT. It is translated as CASSPRTSGSTDTQYF.

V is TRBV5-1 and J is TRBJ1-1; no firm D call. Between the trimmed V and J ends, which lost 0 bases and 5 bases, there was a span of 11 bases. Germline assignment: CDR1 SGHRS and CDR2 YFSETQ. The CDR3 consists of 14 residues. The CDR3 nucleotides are TGCGCCAGCAGCTTGGGAACAAGCGTGACTGAAGCTTTCTTT. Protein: CASSLGTSVTEAFF.

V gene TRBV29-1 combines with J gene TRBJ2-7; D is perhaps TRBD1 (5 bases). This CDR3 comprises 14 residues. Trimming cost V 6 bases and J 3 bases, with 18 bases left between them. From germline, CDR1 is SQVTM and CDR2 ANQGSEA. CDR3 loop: CSVLGGHQIYEQYF. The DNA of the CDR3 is TGCAGCGTGCTCGGCGGACACCAGATCTACGAGCAGTACTTC.

This CDR3 reads CASSRTSGRGEQFF. CDR3 in DNA: TGTGCCAGCAGCCGGACTAGCGGGAGAGGTGAGCAGTTCTTC. This rearrangement joins TRBV9 to TRBJ2-1; 13 bases are a match to TRBD2. There are 14 residues in the CDR3. The V gene end was trimmed by 4 bases and the J gene end by 9 bases; junction bases not matched to a gene: 4. In germline, CDR1 is SGDLS, CDR2 YYNGEE.

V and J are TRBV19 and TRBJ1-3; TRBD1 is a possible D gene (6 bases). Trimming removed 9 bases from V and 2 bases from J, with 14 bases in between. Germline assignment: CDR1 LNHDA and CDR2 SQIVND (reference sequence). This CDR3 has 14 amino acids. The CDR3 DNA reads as TGTGCCAGCACGGACAGACCAGCTGGAAACACCATATATTTT. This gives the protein CASTDRPAGNTIYF.

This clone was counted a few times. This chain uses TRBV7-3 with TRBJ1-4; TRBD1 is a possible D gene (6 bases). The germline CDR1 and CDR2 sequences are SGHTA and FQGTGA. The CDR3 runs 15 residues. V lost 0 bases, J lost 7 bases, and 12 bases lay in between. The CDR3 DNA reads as TGTGCCAGCAGCTTAACTGGGGGCCGGGGTGAAAAACTGTTTTTT. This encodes CASSLTGGRGEKLFF.

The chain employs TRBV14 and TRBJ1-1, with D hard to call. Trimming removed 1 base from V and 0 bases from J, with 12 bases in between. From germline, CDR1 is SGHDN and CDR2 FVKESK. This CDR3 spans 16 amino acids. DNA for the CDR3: TGTGCCAGCAGCCAAGGACTAACCTTTATGAACACTGAAGCTTTCTTT. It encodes CASSQGLTFMNTEAFF.

The CDR3 is CASSSKGQGGTGELFF. CDR3 nucleotide sequence: TGTGCCAGCAGCTCGAAGGGACAGGGGGGCACCGGGGAGCTGTTTTTT. The gene calls are TRBV11-3 and TRBJ2-2, with 11 bases fitting TRBD1. The CDR3 totals 16 residues. Germline CDR1 reads SGHNT; CDR2 reads YENEEA. Trimming at V came to 4 bases and at J to 4 bases, leaving 5 bases not matched to a gene.

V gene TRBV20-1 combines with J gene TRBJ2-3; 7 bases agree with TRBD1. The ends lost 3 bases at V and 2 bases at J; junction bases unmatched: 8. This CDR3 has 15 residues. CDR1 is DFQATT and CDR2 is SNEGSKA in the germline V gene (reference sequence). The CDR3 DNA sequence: TGCAGTGCTAGTAGGGGGCTAGCCCTCACAGATACGCAGTATTTT. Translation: CSASRGLALTDTQYF.

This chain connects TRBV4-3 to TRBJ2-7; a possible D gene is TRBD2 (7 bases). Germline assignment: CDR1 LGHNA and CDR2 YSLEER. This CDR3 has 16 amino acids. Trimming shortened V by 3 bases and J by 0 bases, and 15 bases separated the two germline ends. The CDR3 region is CASSQAAGASSYEQYF. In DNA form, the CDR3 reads TGCGCCAGCAGCCAGGCCGCGGGGGCCAGCTCCTACGAGCAGTACTTC.

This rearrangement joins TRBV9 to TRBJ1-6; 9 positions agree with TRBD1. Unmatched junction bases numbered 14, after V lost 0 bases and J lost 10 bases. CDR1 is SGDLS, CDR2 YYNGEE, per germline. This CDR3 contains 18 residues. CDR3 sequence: CASSVVPNGTGFRSPLHF. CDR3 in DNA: TGTGCCAGCAGCGTAGTACCAAACGGGACAGGGTTTAGGTCACCCCTCCACTTT.

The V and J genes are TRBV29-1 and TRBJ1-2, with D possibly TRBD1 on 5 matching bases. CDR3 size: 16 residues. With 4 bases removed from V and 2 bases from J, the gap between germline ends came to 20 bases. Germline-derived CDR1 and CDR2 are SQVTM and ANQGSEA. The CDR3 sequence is CSVAGTKKTGNYGYTF. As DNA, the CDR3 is TGCAGCGTTGCCGGGACTAAAAAAACGGGAAACTATGGCTACACCTTC.

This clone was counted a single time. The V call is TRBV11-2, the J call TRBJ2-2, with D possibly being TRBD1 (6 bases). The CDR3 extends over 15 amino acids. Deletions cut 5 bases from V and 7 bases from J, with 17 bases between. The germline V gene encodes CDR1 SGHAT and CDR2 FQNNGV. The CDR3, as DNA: TGTGCCAGCAGCCAGGGGAGTAGGTTCTACGGGGAGCTGTTTTTT. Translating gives CASSQGSRFYGELFF.

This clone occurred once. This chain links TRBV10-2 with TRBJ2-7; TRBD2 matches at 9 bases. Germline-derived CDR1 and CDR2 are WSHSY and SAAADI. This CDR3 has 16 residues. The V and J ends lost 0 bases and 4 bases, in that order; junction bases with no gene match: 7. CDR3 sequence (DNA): TGCGCCAGCAGTGAGTCCCCTAGCGGGACCGGATACGAGCAGTACTTC. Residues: CASSESPSGTGYEQYF.